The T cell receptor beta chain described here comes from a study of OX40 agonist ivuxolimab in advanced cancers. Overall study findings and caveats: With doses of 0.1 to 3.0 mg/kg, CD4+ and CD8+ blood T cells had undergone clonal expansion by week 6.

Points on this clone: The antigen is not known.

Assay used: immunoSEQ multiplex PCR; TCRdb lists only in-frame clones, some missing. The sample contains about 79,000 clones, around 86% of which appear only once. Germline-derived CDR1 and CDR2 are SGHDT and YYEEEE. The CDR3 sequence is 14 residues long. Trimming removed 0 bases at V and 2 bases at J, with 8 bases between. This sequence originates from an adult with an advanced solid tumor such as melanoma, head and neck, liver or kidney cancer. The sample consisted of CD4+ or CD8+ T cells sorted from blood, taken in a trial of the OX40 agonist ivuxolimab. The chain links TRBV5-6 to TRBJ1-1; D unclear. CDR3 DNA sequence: TGTGCCAGCAGCTTGGGGGTAAAAAACACTGAAGCTTTCTTT. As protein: CASSLGVKNTEAFF.